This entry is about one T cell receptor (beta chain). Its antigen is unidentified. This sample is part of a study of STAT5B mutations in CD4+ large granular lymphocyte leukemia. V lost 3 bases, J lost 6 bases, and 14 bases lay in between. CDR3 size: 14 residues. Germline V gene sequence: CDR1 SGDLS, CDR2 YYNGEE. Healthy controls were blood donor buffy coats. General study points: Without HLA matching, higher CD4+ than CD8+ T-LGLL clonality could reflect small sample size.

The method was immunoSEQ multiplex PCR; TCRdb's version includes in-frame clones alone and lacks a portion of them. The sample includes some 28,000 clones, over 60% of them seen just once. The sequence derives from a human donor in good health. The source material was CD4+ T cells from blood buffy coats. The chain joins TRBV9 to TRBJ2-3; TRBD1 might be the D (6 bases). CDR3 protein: CASSGGRTFDTQYF. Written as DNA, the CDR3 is TGTGCCAGCAGCGGGGGGCGGACATTCGATACGCAGTATTTT.